This paragraph reports one T cell receptor beta chain. Participants had their cohort set by participant-reported clinical history. Measured with immunoSEQ multiplex PCR; TCRdb has only the in-frame clones, and not every one. The table lists 200,000 to 250,000 clones, approximately 83% of them singletons. This entry comes from a study of blood T cell repertoires in COVID-19. The V gene lost 6 bases and the J gene lost 2 bases, with 5 bases spanning the gap. Germline CDR1 reads MNHEY; CDR2 reads SVGEGT. CDR3 length: 11 residues. The rearrangement joins TRBV6-2 or TRBV6-3 to TRBJ2-7; D is ambiguous. The source material was PBMCs or T cells enriched from blood (not recorded which). This receptor was identified in a woman in her fifties or sixties who had recovered from COVID-19. As DNA, the CDR3 is TGTGCCAGCAGCAACACCTACGAGCAGTACTTC. It yields the protein CASSNTYEQYF.